This is a list of T cell receptor beta chains from one sample in a study of CD8+ T cells in alopecia areata. Profiled with immunoSEQ multiplex PCR; TCRdb holds only in-frame clones, not every one. The data hold 150,000 to 190,000 clones, with under 60% observed a single time. The material sequenced was CD8+ T cells sorted from blood, taken at week 0. These receptors were collected from a human donor with alopecia areata. CDR3s include the opening cysteine and the closing phenylalanine or tryptophan. D genes are given only for firm matches. Clone size, where shown, is once, few, many, or a class for clones that have expanded.

abundance,j_gene,d_gene,v_gene,CDR3aa,CDR3nt
few,TRBJ1-5,.,TRBV19,CASSTLDLLDQPQHF,TGTGCCAGTAGCACCCTGGACTTACTTGACCAGCCCCAGCATTTT
.,TRBJ1-2,TRBD1,TRBV10-2,CASSAGQTYGYTF,TGCGCCAGCAGTGCGGGACAGACTTATGGCTACACCTTC
.,TRBJ1-1,.,TRBV11-3,CASSLWVHTEAFF,TGTGCCAGCAGCTTATGGGTTCACACTGAAGCTTTCTTT
once,TRBJ1-6,.,TRBV11-2,CASSYNRDTTNSPLHF,TGTGCCAGCAGCTACAACCGGGACACCACCAATTCACCCCTCCACTTT
.,TRBJ2-7,.,TRBV19,CASSPGQAPYEQYF,TGTGCCAGTAGCCCGGGCCAGGCTCCCTACGAGCAGTACTTC
few,TRBJ2-1,.,TRBV13,CASSPTADEQFF,TGTGCCAGCAGCCCCACGGCGGATGAGCAGTTCTTC
few,TRBJ2-6,.,TRBV7-2,CASSFLGQRSGANVLTF,TGTGCCAGCAGCTTTCTAGGGCAGCGCTCTGGGGCCAACGTCCTGACTTTC
.,TRBJ1-1,TRBD1,TRBV29-1,CSVYDRGPAEAFF,TGCAGCGTTTATGACAGGGGGCCCGCTGAAGCTTTCTTT
.,TRBJ1-2,.,TRBV29-1,CSISGTSGYTF,TGCAGCATATCCGGGACTAGCGGCTACACCTTC
.,TRBJ2-3,.,TRBV7-9,CASSLTGRRTYF,TGTGCCAGCAGCCTTACGGGACGCCGCACGTATTTT
once,TRBJ2-1,.,TRBV2,CASPTGNEQFF,TGTGCCAGCCCAACAGGGAATGAGCAGTTCTTC
.,TRBJ1-2,TRBD1,TRBV4-3,CASSQDRTGGYGYTF,TGCGCCAGCAGCCAAGATAGAACAGGGGGCTATGGCTACACCTTC
few,TRBJ2-7,.,TRBV29-1,CSVYRDSYEQYF,TGCAGCGTTTACCGGGACTCATACGAGCAGTACTTC
.,TRBJ1-1,.,TRBV30,CACQQGNTEAFF,TGTGCCTGCCAACAGGGGAACACTGAAGCTTTCTTT
few,TRBJ1-1,.,TRBV5-6,CASSLGGEAFF,TGTGCCAGCAGCTTAGGGGGAGAAGCTTTCTTT
few,TRBJ1-2,TRBD1,TRBV29-1,CSTEKDGTGFYGYTF,TGCAGCACCGAAAAGGATGGGACAGGTTTCTATGGCTACACCTTC
few,TRBJ2-7,TRBD1,TRBV29-1,CSVVGGTGGKQGAYEQYF,TGCAGCGTTGTCGGGGGGACAGGGGGCAAACAGGGAGCCTACGAGCAGTACTTC
.,TRBJ2-3,.,TRBV7-9,CASSFSDYSDTQYF,TGTGCCAGCAGCTTCTCGGACTACTCGGATACGCAGTATTTT
.,TRBJ2-5,TRBD1,TRBV6-5,CASGDRVQETQYF,TGTGCCAGCGGAGACAGGGTCCAAGAGACCCAGTACTTC
.,TRBJ2-4,TRBD1,TRBV4-3,CASSQEERDRDIQYF,TGCGCCAGCAGCCAAGAGGAACGAGACAGGGACATTCAGTACTTC
.,TRBJ1-4,.,TRBV9,CASSDRDGSSRRNEKLFF,TGTGCCAGCAGCGACCGGGACGGCAGTTCGAGGCGGAATGAAAAACTGTTTTTT
.,TRBJ1-2,.,TRBV4-3,CASSQDRGTNYGYTF,TGCGCCAGCAGCCAAGACCGAGGGACTAACTATGGCTACACCTTC
.,TRBJ2-6,TRBD1,TRBV6-5,CASGQEDSGANVLTF,TGTGCCAGCGGACAGGAAGACTCTGGGGCCAACGTCCTGACTTTC
.,TRBJ2-1,.,TRBV2,CASMTTVNSYNEQFF,TGTGCCAGCATGACGACGGTAAACTCCTACAATGAGCAGTTCTTC
medium-sized,TRBJ2-1,.,TRBV6-1,CASSDWSKKGNEQFF,TGTGCCAGCAGTGATTGGTCAAAAAAGGGCAATGAGCAGTTCTTC
.,TRBJ1-2,TRBD1,TRBV6-6,CASSYNPGGQYGYTF,TGTGCCAGCAGTTACAACCCAGGGGGCCAGTATGGCTACACCTTC
few,TRBJ1-1,.,TRBV4-3,CASRGNTEAFF,TGCGCCAGCAGGGGGAACACTGAAGCTTTCTTT
.,TRBJ2-7,.,TRBV27,CASSYRTDSYEQYF,TGTGCCAGCAGTTACAGGACAGACTCCTACGAGCAGTACTTC
.,TRBJ2-1,.,TRBV5-1,CASRRGDEQFF,TGCGCCAGCAGACGCGGGGATGAGCAGTTCTTC
.,TRBJ2-1,.,TRBV4-1,CASSQVRPDNEQFF,TGCGCCAGCAGCCAAGTTCGGCCAGACAATGAGCAGTTCTTC
.,TRBJ2-3,TRBD1,TRBV15,CATSRDLGTGIGTDTQYF,TGTGCCACCAGCAGAGATCTCGGGACAGGGATCGGCACAGATACGCAGTATTTT
few,TRBJ2-1,.,TRBV7-9,CASSLAGEQFF,TGTGCCAGCAGCTTAGCTGGTGAGCAGTTCTTC
.,TRBJ2-7,TRBD1,TRBV14,CASSQGTGVYEQYF,TGTGCCAGCAGCCAAGGGACAGGCGTTTACGAGCAGTACTTC
few,TRBJ1-5,.,TRBV4-1,CASSQDPLSESNQPQHF,TGCGCCAGCAGCCAAGATCCACTGTCGGAGTCCAATCAGCCCCAGCATTTT
.,TRBJ2-1,.,TRBV13,CASSLYTVGRNEQFF,TGTGCCAGCAGCTTATATACAGTGGGGAGGAATGAGCAGTTCTTC
few,TRBJ2-3,TRBD2,TRBV5-6,CASSLELAGNTDTQYF,TGTGCCAGCAGCTTGGAACTAGCGGGGAACACAGATACGCAGTATTTT
.,TRBJ2-3,.,TRBV10-1,CASSEGSAKTF,TGCGCCAGCAGTGAGGGCTCGGCGAAAACTTTT
.,TRBJ2-6,.,TRBV5-3,CARTRGGSGANVLTF,TGTGCCAGAACCAGGGGAGGGTCTGGGGCCAACGTCCTGACTTTC
.,TRBJ1-5,.,TRBV30,CAWSYQGNQPQHF,TGTGCCTGGAGTTACCAGGGGAATCAGCCCCAGCATTTT
.,TRBJ1-1,.,TRBV25-1,CATHRDHEAFF,TGTGCCACCCACAGGGATCATGAAGCTTTCTTT
.,TRBJ2-5,.,TRBV9,CASSDPAGARDDFAETQYF,TGTGCCAGCAGCGACCCGGCCGGGGCGCGAGATGACTTCGCGGAGACCCAGTACTTC